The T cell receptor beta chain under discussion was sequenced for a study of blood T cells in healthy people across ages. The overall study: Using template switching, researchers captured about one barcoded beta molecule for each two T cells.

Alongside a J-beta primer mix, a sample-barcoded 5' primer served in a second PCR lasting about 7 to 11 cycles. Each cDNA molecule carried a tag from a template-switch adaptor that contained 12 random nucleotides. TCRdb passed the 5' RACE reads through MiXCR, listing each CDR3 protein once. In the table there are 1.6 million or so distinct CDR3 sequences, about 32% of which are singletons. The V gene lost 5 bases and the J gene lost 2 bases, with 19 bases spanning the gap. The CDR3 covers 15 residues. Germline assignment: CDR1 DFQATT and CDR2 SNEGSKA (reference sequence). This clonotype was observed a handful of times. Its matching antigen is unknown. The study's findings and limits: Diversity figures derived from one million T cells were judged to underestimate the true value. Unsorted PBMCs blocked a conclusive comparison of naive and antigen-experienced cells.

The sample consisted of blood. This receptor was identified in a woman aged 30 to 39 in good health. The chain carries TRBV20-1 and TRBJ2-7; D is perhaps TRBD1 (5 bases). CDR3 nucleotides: TGCAGTGCTCCTATTCTACCTGGACAAACCTACGAGCAGTACTTC. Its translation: CSAPILPGQTYEQYF.